This is a list of T cell receptor beta chains from one sample in a study of Graves' ophthalmopathy and Graves' hyperthyroidism. TCRdb reprocessed the multiplex PCR reads with MiXCR, giving one entry per CDR3 protein. The profile shows hundreds of thousands of distinct CDR3 sequences, 20% to 25% of them singletons. Input material: peripheral blood. The receptors come from a woman aged 18-30 years with stable Graves' hyperthyroidism. The CDR3 runs from the conserved cysteine through the conserved F or W. Fields, in order: V gene, J gene, clone size, D gene, CDR3 DNA, CDR3 protein. The D gene is left open where the match is weak. Size is omitted from some rows. Given values are once, few, many or a class for expanded clones.

TRBV9,TRBJ2-1,many,TRBD2,TGTGCCAGCAGCACGAGACTAGCGGGAGGGGGGGACAATGAGCAGTTCTTC,CASSTRLAGGGDNEQFF
TRBV10-2,TRBJ2-7,few,TRBD2,TGCGCCAGCAGTGGCGGGCTCGGGACTACCCACGCCGAGCAGTACTTC,CASSGGLGTTHAEQYF
TRBV9,TRBJ2-2,many,.,TGTGCCAGCAGCGTAGCACTGTACACCGGGGAGCTGTTTTTT,CASSVALYTGELFF
TRBV18,TRBJ2-7,many,TRBD2,TGTGCCAGCTCACCAACTGCGACTAGCTCACACTCCTACGAGCAGTACTTC,CASSPTATSSHSYEQYF
TRBV24-1,TRBJ2-3,few,TRBD1,TGTGCCACCAGTGCAATGGACAGGCGGGTTTCAGATACGCAGTATTTT,CATSAMDRRVSDTQYF
TRBV6-1,TRBJ1-1,few,.,TGTGCCAGCAGTGAGCTACACCTGAACACTGAAGCTTTCTTT,CASSELHLNTEAFF
TRBV28,TRBJ2-7,many,.,TGTGCCAGCACCAGCGGAATAACCTACGAGCAGTACTTC,CASTSGITYEQYF
TRBV13,TRBJ2-2,few,.,TGTGCCAGCAGTCAGAGGGTCACAAACACCGGGGAGCTGTTTTTT,CASSQRVTNTGELFF
TRBV29-1,TRBJ2-5,.,TRBD2,TGCAGCGTCCCTAGCGGGAGCCTCCAAGAGACCCAGTACTTC,CSVPSGSLQETQYF
TRBV27,TRBJ1-2,many,.,TGTGCCAGCAGTCCGACAGAGTGGGGCTATGGCTACACCTTC,CASSPTEWGYGYTF
TRBV24-1,TRBJ2-5,.,TRBD2,TGTGCCACCAGTGCAGCGGGAGGACCCCAAGAGACCCAGTACTTC,CATSAAGGPQETQYF
TRBV30,TRBJ1-2,many,.,TGTGCCTCCACACAGGGCTATGGCTACACCTTC,CASTQGYGYTF
TRBV6-5,TRBJ2-7,many,TRBD2,TGTGCCAGCAGTTACGTTGGGCAGGGAGGCGGGAGGGGTTTTCGGCACGAGCAGTACTTC,CASSYVGQGGGRGFRHEQYF
TRBV24-1,TRBJ2-6,many,.,TGTGCCACCCAAGACAGTGCGAAGGCCAACGTCCTGACTTTC,CATQDSAKANVLTF
TRBV20-1,TRBJ2-2,many,.,TGCAGTGCTAGACTTCCGTTCGGCGGAGAAGGTGGAAAGAACACCGGGGAGCTGTTTTTT,CSARLPFGGEGGKNTGELFF
TRBV6-2/TRBV6-3,TRBJ2-7,many,TRBD1,TGTGCCAGCTCCCTGGCCAGGCAGGGGGCCCGCGAGCAGTACTTC,CASSLARQGAREQYF
TRBV7-2,TRBJ1-3,many,.,TGTGCCAGCACCGGATCCCCACAGTTCTCTGGAAACACCATATATTTT,CASTGSPQFSGNTIYF
TRBV19,TRBJ2-2,many,.,TGTGCCAGTAGTATAGATCGGTTGGGGTTCACCGGGGAGCTGTTTTTT,CASSIDRLGFTGELFF
TRBV3-1,TRBJ1-1,few,TRBD1,TGTGCCAGCAGCAGTGGAAGAGGGGGCCCGGCTTTCTTT,CASSSGRGGPAFF
TRBV7-2,TRBJ2-7,.,.,TGTGCCAGCAGCTTTGCCGGGACCGCGTCCTACGAGCAGTACTTC,CASSFAGTASYEQYF
TRBV20-1,TRBJ2-7,many,TRBD2,TGCAGTGCTTCTCAGACTAGCGGGAGTTCCCACGAGCAGTACTTC,CSASQTSGSSHEQYF
TRBV10-3,TRBJ2-5,few,TRBD2,TGTGCCATCAGCGACCTAGCGGGAACGGGAGAGACCCAGTACTTC,CAISDLAGTGETQYF
TRBV15,TRBJ2-2,.,.,TGTGCCACCAGCAGAGGCTTCGGCACCGGGGAGCTGTTTTTT,CATSRGFGTGELFF
TRBV28,TRBJ2-2,many,.,TGTGCCAGCAGTTTTCCCGGACGTATCGCCACTAGCCGATACACCGGGGAGCTGTTTTTT,CASSFPGRIATSRYTGELFF
TRBV4-1,TRBJ2-5,many,TRBD1,TGCGCCAGCAGTAGGGACAGGGGGCACGAGACCCAGTACTTC,CASSRDRGHETQYF
TRBV25-1,TRBJ2-2,few,.,TGTGCCAGCAGTGCTGAATCAGGGTCTACTTACGACACCGGGGAGCTGTTTTTT,CASSAESGSTYDTGELFF
TRBV12-3/TRBV12-4,TRBJ1-5,few,TRBD1,TGTGCCAGCAGTTTCCGCCGACAGGGTGGTCAGCCCCAGCATTTT,CASSFRRQGGQPQHF
TRBV6-2/TRBV6-3,TRBJ2-2,many,.,TGTGCCAGCAGTTACCCGTCGTCCAGGAAAATGGCCGGGGAGCTGTTTTTT,CASSYPSSRKMAGELFF
TRBV28,TRBJ1-1,.,TRBD1,TGTGCCAGCAGCCCTTCCAGGGGGAGGACTGAAGCTTTCTTT,CASSPSRGRTEAFF
TRBV5-1,TRBJ2-7,many,TRBD2,TGTGCCAGCAGCCGGACTAGCGGTCGGTACGAGCAGTACTTC,CASSRTSGRYEQYF
TRBV6-5,TRBJ2-7,.,.,TGTGCCAGCAGTTACCTACCGCCAGGCGACGAGCAGTACTTC,CASSYLPPGDEQYF
TRBV6-1,TRBJ2-7,many,TRBD2,TGTGCCAGCAGTGAAATCCTAGCGGGAGACGGTGAGCAGTACTTC,CASSEILAGDGEQYF
TRBV5-6,TRBJ1-1,many,TRBD1,TGTGCCAGCAGGGAAGAAAAAGGACAGGGGGAAGCTTTCTTT,CASREEKGQGEAFF
TRBV7-9,TRBJ2-7,.,.,TGTGCCAGCAGCTTCCAGGGTTTCCACGAGCAGTACTTC,CASSFQGFHEQYF
TRBV6-1,TRBJ1-2,.,TRBD1,TGTGCCAGCAAGCCAGCCGGGACAGGGAACTATGGCTACACCTTC,CASKPAGTGNYGYTF
TRBV29-1,TRBJ2-5,many,TRBD2,TGCAGCGTGCCAACTAGCGGAGCAGAGACCCAGTACTTC,CSVPTSGAETQYF
TRBV6-2/TRBV6-3,TRBJ1-5,.,.,TGTGCCAGCAGTCGACAGACAACTAACAATCAGCCCCAGCATTTT,CASSRQTTNNQPQHF
TRBV6-1,TRBJ2-7,many,TRBD2,TGTGCCAGCACCCGGTGGACTAGCGGGGGCCGCGCCTACGAGCAGTACTTC,CASTRWTSGGRAYEQYF
TRBV27,TRBJ2-7,many,TRBD2,TGTGCCAGCAGTTTATCGGGACTAGCGGGAGTCTACGAGCAGTACTTC,CASSLSGLAGVYEQYF
TRBV12-3/TRBV12-4,TRBJ2-7,few,.,TGTGCCAGCAGTATCGTTGGGGCGCCCTACGAGCAGTACTTC,CASSIVGAPYEQYF
TRBV27,TRBJ1-2,many,.,TGTGCCAGCAGTTTCAGACAGCCCTACCCCTATGGCTACACCTTC,CASSFRQPYPYGYTF
TRBV5-1,TRBJ2-7,.,.,TGCGCCAGCAGCTTACGACCGCGCCCAAGCTCCTACGAGCAGTACTTC,CASSLRPRPSSYEQYF
TRBV5-1,TRBJ2-7,many,.,TGCGCCAGCAGCTTCGGCACTCCAGGGATTTACGAGCAGTACTTC,CASSFGTPGIYEQYF
TRBV25-1,TRBJ2-5,many,TRBD2,TGTGCCAGCAGTGCTAGACTAGCGGGAGATGAGACCCAGTACTTC,CASSARLAGDETQYF
TRBV12-3/TRBV12-4,TRBJ1-3,many,.,TGTGCCAGCAGTTTGCTACAGGGTTCTGGAAACACCATATATTTT,CASSLLQGSGNTIYF
TRBV7-3,TRBJ1-1,many,.,TGTGCCAGCAGCTTACGAGGATCAGCCGAAGCTTTCTTT,CASSLRGSAEAFF
TRBV29-1,TRBJ1-5,many,.,TGCAGCGTTGAAGAGGGAGGACAGCCCCAGCATTTT,CSVEEGGQPQHF
TRBV2,TRBJ1-2,.,TRBD1,TGTGCCAGCAGCGCTGTGGGGACAGGGACCGGCTACACCTTC,CASSAVGTGTGYTF
TRBV2,TRBJ2-7,many,.,TGTGCCAGCAGTGACTGGGGCGCCTACGAGCAGTACTTC,CASSDWGAYEQYF
TRBV20-1,TRBJ1-1,many,.,TGCAGTGCTAGAACAGTAGCTGAAGCTTTCTTT,CSARTVAEAFF
TRBV11-2,TRBJ1-2,many,TRBD1,TGTGCCACCAGACAGGGTCGGGGTGGCTACACCTTC,CATRQGRGGYTF
TRBV6-1,TRBJ2-5,many,.,TGTGCCAGCTCCCGGGCGGGAGAGACCCAGTACTTC,CASSRAGETQYF
TRBV20-1,TRBJ2-2,few,TRBD1,TGCAGTGCGACAGGGGGCGCGAACACCGGGGAGCTGTTTTTT,CSATGGANTGELFF